This T cell receptor beta chain was documented in a study of blood T cell repertoires in COVID-19. The wider study: The United States, Italy and Spain supplied acute and convalescent COVID-19 samples. The cDNA or gDNA used as material had been derived from T cells, B-cell-depleted T cells, or PBMCs.

The J segment lost 8 bases and the V segment lost 3 bases, leaving 3 bases of the junction unmatched. The CDR3 spans 11 residues. Germline V gene sequence: CDR1 DFQATT, CDR2 SNEGSKA (reference sequence). In the original processing: It was from reference gene primer amplification that nucleated cell counts were estimated. Sequenced by immunoSEQ multiplex PCR; TCRdb stores in-frame clones only, minus some. For V, J and clone size, that table is used; D and trimming come from the DNA. The top ten hold less than 11% of the sample, which has 210,000 or so clones, around 80% seen once. Sample: peripheral blood. This sequence was found in an elderly woman with acute or convalescent COVID-19. This chain links TRBV20-1 with TRBJ1-1; the match to TRBD1 covers 7 bases. CDR3 sequence (DNA): TGCAGTGCTAGGGGACAGTCCGAAGCTTTCTTT. Its translation: CSARGQSEAFF.